Shown below are 26 T cell receptor beta chains from a single sample sequenced in a study of cytomegalovirus exposure and HLA in healthy donors. Vbeta (60) and Jbeta (13) primers were used in the PCR. Method: immunoSEQ multiplex PCR; TCRdb's copy keeps in-frame clones and lacks some. This table holds about 150,000 clones, around 75% found once. The sample taken for sequencing was PBMCs. The receptors derive from a man aged 25 to 40 in good health and CMV-seropositive.

The chain combines TRBV28 with TRBJ1-2, with 7 bases matching TRBD1. From germline, CDR1 is MDHEN and CDR2 SYDVKM. Trimming cost V 5 bases and J 1 base; bases outside gene matches: 10. The CDR3 extends over 16 amino acids. The CDR3 DNA is TGTGCCAGCAGTCCCAACTCCGGGACAGTTAACTATGGCTACACCTTC. It is translated as CASSPNSGTVNYGYTF.

The V call is TRBV27, the J call TRBJ1-1; 8 bases agree with TRBD1. CDR1 and CDR2 from the germline V gene are MNHEY and SMNVEV (reference sequence). Losses at the gene ends were 6 bases for V and 8 bases for J; bases not matched to a gene: 14. The CDR3 runs 15 residues. The CDR3, as DNA: TGTGCCAGCAGAAGAGTTGACAGGGGATATTCCGAAGCTTTCTTT. It encodes CASRRVDRGYSEAFF.

The V gene is TRBV5-1, the J gene TRBJ2-7; TRBD2 might be the D (5 bases). Germline V CDR1 and CDR2: SGHRS, YFSETQ. Trimming shortened V by 0 bases and J by 5 bases, and 15 bases separated the two germline ends. The CDR3 is 15 amino acids. Here the CDR3 DNA reads TGCGCCAGCAGCTTGGCCTACCGGGGTGGGGACGAGCAGTACTTC. As protein: CASSLAYRGGDEQYF.

The V gene is TRBV11-3, the J gene TRBJ2-1; 11 bases agree with TRBD1. The CDR3 is 15 residues long. Germline V gives CDR1 SGHNT, CDR2 YENEEA. With 5 bases clipped from V and 6 bases from J, the junction kept 6 bases outside the gene matches. CDR3 nucleotide sequence: TGTGCCAGCAGCCCCGGGACAGGGGGTAGCAATGAGCAGTTCTTC. Translation gives CASSPGTGGSNEQFF.

The rearrangement uses TRBV7-2 and TRBJ2-3, with D possibly matching TRBD2 (6 bases). CDR3 length: 15 amino acids. The V gene lost 1 base and the J gene lost 6 bases, with 14 bases spanning the gap. Germline V lookup: CDR1 SGHTA, CDR2 FQGNSA. The CDR3 coding sequence is TGTGCCAGCAGCTTAGGCTACCCCGCGGGGGATACGCAGTATTTT. The encoded protein is CASSLGYPAGDTQYF.

This clone has a single count. The chain links TRBV2 to TRBJ1-2; unclear D gene. This CDR3 region has 14 residues. Trimming pared 4 bases from V and 5 bases from J, leaving 14 bases between. Germline V lookup: CDR1 SNHLY, CDR2 FYNNEI. The CDR3 DNA reads as TGTGCCAGCAGTGCGTCCAGAAGTTTATATGGCTACACCTTC. Encoded protein: CASSASRSLYGYTF.

The genes are TRBV4-2 and TRBJ1-2, with a possible D match to TRBD1 (5 bases). V was cut by 0 bases and J by 1 base, with 12 bases left in between. CDR1 is LGHNA, CDR2 YNFKEQ, per germline. The CDR3 length is 16 residues. The CDR3 region has the DNA TGTGCCAGCAGCCAAGAATATGCAGGGTTTAACTATGGCTACACCTTC. Its translation is CASSQEYAGFNYGYTF.

This clone appeared a few times. In nucleotides, the CDR3 is TGTGCCAGCAGCCCCGGACTAGCGGGGCCCTACGAGCAGTACTTC. Its translation: CASSPGLAGPYEQYF. The chain has TRBV7-9 and TRBJ2-7; 12 nucleotides agree with TRBD2. The J segment lost 2 bases and the V segment lost 5 bases, leaving 4 bases of the junction unmatched. Germline V gives CDR1 SEHNR, CDR2 FQNEAQ (reference sequence). There are 15 residues in the CDR3.

The V gene is TRBV7-2, the J gene TRBJ2-1; D ambiguous. The V gene lost 3 bases and the J gene lost 10 bases, with 10 bases spanning the gap. The germline V gene encodes CDR1 SGHTA and CDR2 FQGNSA. The CDR3 spans 12 residues. CDR3 sequence: CASSLSSFEQFF. In DNA, the CDR3 is TGTGCCAGCAGCTTGTCTTCCTTCGAGCAGTTCTTC.

This clone was observed once. The chain is built from TRBV5-1 and TRBJ2-1; 8 nucleotides agree with TRBD2. CDR3 length equals 12 residues. CDR1 is SGHRS and CDR2 is YFSETQ in the germline V gene. V gave up 4 bases and J gave up 12 bases; unmatched junction bases: 6. CDR3 loop: CASSRGLEGQFF. Here the CDR3 DNA reads TGCGCCAGCAGCCGGGGACTAGAAGGGCAGTTCTTC.

The rearrangement joins TRBV4-2 to TRBJ2-1, with TRBD2 matching over 12 bases. V dropped 4 bases and J dropped 7; count of bases not matched to a gene: 8. CDR1 is LGHNA and CDR2 is YNFKEQ in the germline V gene. The CDR3 is 16 residues long. The CDR3 here is CASSPSLGLAGNEQFF. As DNA, the CDR3 is TGTGCCAGCAGCCCAAGTCTTGGACTAGCGGGAAATGAGCAGTTCTTC.

The chain couples TRBV11-1 to TRBJ2-3, with a weak D call TRBD2 (5 bases). Trimming left V 5 bases short and J 2 bases short, with 14 bases between. Germline V gives CDR1 SGHAT, CDR2 FQDESV (reference sequence). CDR3 size: 15 residues. The CDR3 is CASSNSRGYTDTQYF. The CDR3 coding sequence is TGTGCCAGCAGCAATTCTCGGGGATACACAGATACGCAGTATTTT.

V usage is TRBV29-1 and J usage is TRBJ1-1; D possibly corresponds to TRBD1 (6 bases). The V end was cut by 2 bases, the J end by 0 bases, with 19 bases between. CDR1 is SQVTM, CDR2 ANQGSEA, per germline. The CDR3 is made up of 17 amino acids. The CDR3 DNA reads TGCAGCGTTGAACGGTGGACAGAAAAAGGGATGAACACTGAAGCTTTCTTT. Protein: CSVERWTEKGMNTEAFF.

The CDR3 loop is CASSPSQAGTEAFF. CDR3 DNA sequence: TGTGCCAGCAGCCCGTCACAGGCGGGGACTGAAGCTTTCTTT. The chain recombines TRBV11-3 with TRBJ1-1, with D perhaps TRBD1 (5 bases). V was trimmed by 5 bases and J by 5 bases, leaving 15 bases between them. Germline V gene sequence: CDR1 SGHNT, CDR2 YENEEA. The CDR3 length is 14 residues.

V gene TRBV25-1 combines with J gene TRBJ1-2; no firm D call. CDR1 is MGHDK, CDR2 SYGVNS, per germline. The CDR3 extends over 13 amino acids. Trimming took 3 bases from V and 2 from J, leaving 7 bases between them. The CDR3 bases are TGTGCCAGCAGTGATTTTAAAAACTATGGCTACACCTTC. Its protein product is CASSDFKNYGYTF.

This clone appeared once. The chain carries TRBV7-2 and TRBJ2-2, with TRBD1 identical over 8 bases. V gave up 5 bases and J gave up 4 bases; unmatched junction bases: 9. This CDR3 has 16 amino acids. Germline V lookup: CDR1 SGHTA, CDR2 FQGNSA. The CDR3 spells CASSRTQGAFTGELFF. In DNA, the CDR3 is TGTGCCAGCAGCCGGACCCAGGGGGCGTTCACCGGGGAGCTGTTTTTT.

The gene calls are TRBV5-8 and TRBJ2-5, with 14 bases lining up with TRBD2. Germline V gene lookup returns CDR1 SGHTS and CDR2 YDEGEE. CDR3 length: 17 amino acids. The junction had 3 bases not matched to a gene; V was cut back by 0 bases and J by 2 bases. CDR3 amino acids: CASSLGGTSGGQETQYF. CDR3 nucleotides: TGTGCCAGCAGCTTGGGAGGGACTAGCGGGGGTCAAGAGACCCAGTACTTC.

The chain couples TRBV6-4 to TRBJ2-2; D gene uncertain. This CDR3 is 14 amino acids long. CDR1 and CDR2 from the germline V gene are MRHNA and SNTAGT. V lost 2 bases to trimming and J lost 2 bases, with 6 bases between them. CDR3 loop: CASSDSSNTGELFF. The DNA of the CDR3 is TGTGCCAGCAGTGACAGCTCAAACACCGGGGAGCTGTTTTTT.

The chain recombines TRBV13 with TRBJ2-7, with 7 bases that match TRBD1. The CDR3 covers 15 residues. Germline V lookup: CDR1 PRHDT, CDR2 FYEKMQ (reference sequence). The junction had 5 bases not matched to a gene; V was cut back by 0 bases and J by 3 bases. The CDR3 DNA follows: TGTGCCAGCAGCTTAGGGGAGACAGGGAACTACGAGCAGTACTTC. It specifies CASSLGETGNYEQYF.

This rearrangement joins TRBV27 to TRBJ1-1, with D perhaps TRBD1 (6 bases). CDR3 size: 14 residues. V was pared by 5 bases and J by 3 bases, with 13 bases between. Germline-derived CDR1 and CDR2 are MNHEY and SMNVEV (reference sequence). The CDR3 DNA follows: TGTGCCAGCAGTATACAGGGAAGGCACACTGAAGCTTTCTTT. Its translation: CASSIQGRHTEAFF.

The V and J genes are TRBV6-1 and TRBJ1-5; D may be TRBD1 (5 bases). The CDR3 consists of 13 residues. Germline CDR1 and CDR2: MNHNS and SASEGT. V was shortened by 6 bases and J by 6 bases, with 12 bases between the two germline ends. DNA of the CDR3: TGTGCCAGCAGCAGGGACGGGAGTCAGCCCCAGCATTTT. This codes for CASSRDGSQPQHF.

The V call is TRBV5-4, the J call TRBJ2-2; a possible D gene is TRBD1 (6 bases). V lost 3 bases and J 2 bases, leaving 11 bases between the germline ends. The CDR3 sequence is 15 residues long. Germline CDR1 reads SGHNT; CDR2 reads YYREEE (reference sequence). In DNA, the CDR3 is TGTGCCAGCAGCTCCCTACAGGGAAACACCGGGGAGCTGTTTTTT. Protein: CASSSLQGNTGELFF.

This chain connects TRBV6-5 to TRBJ1-2; no definite D call. The CDR3 is made up of 12 amino acids. V lost 6 bases to trimming and J lost 8 bases, with 13 bases between them. In germline, CDR1 is MNHEY, CDR2 SVGAGI. This CDR3 reads CASRDLAEGYTF. As DNA, the CDR3 is TGTGCCAGCAGGGATCTCGCGGAGGGCTACACCTTC.

The chain employs TRBV23-1 and TRBJ2-4; 7 nucleotides line up with TRBD2. TRBV23-1 carries the ORF label, with uncertain function. CDR3 size: 15 residues. Trimming cost V 6 bases and J 4 bases; bases outside gene matches: 9. This CDR3 is CASSPQCGGKNIQYF. In DNA, the CDR3 is TGCGCCAGCAGCCCACAGTGCGGGGGTAAAAACATTCAGTACTTC.

The chain carries TRBV9 and TRBJ2-7; a weak D match, TRBD2 (6 bases). This CDR3 contains 16 residues. Germline lookup yields CDR1 SGDLS and CDR2 YYNGEE. Between the trimmed V and J ends, which lost 4 bases and 3 bases, there was a span of 20 bases. DNA of the CDR3: TGTGCCAGCAGCTCGTCCGGGACTTTGTCCGACTACGAGCAGTACTTC. Translating it yields CASSSSGTLSDYEQYF.

CDR3 sequence (DNA): TGTGCCAGCAGTGAAGCTAGGGGCAGGGGGCACTATGGCTACACCTTC. Protein product: CASSEARGRGHYGYTF. The chain joins TRBV6-1 to TRBJ1-2, with 8 bases aligning to TRBD1. V lost 0 bases, J lost 3 bases, and 6 bases stayed unmatched. CDR1 MNHNS and CDR2 SASEGT come from the germline V gene. The CDR3 runs to 16 residues.